The 7 T cell receptor beta chains below come from one sample, sequenced in a study of T cells in Graves' hyperthyroidism and ophthalmopathy. Amplification of TCR beta CDR3 regions was performed using RNA transcripts as template. HTBI primers were the set used in a first-round RT-PCR of the TCR CDR3. TCRdb ran MiXCR on the multiplex PCR reads and lists one entry per CDR3 protein. The sample gives 110,000 to 150,000 distinct CDR3 sequences, more than 20% of which show up once; 60% to 70% is in the top ten. Sequenced material: blood. The receptors originated from a woman in her forties or fifties with Graves' hyperthyroidism that later progressed to Graves' ophthalmopathy.

In this sample, this clonotype turned up many times. The rearrangement links TRBV3-1 to TRBJ2-7; the match to TRBD2 covers 11 bases. J was trimmed by 6 bases and V by 5 bases; bases with no gene match: 3. The CDR3 sequence is 13 residues long. Germline CDR1 and CDR2: LGHDT and YNNKEL (reference sequence). The DNA for the CDR3 is TGTGCCAGCAGCTCGCTAGCGGGAGGCGAGCAGTACTTC. Its translation: CASSSLAGGEQYF.

The sample holds many counts of this clonotype. The chain has TRBV6-2 or TRBV6-3 and TRBJ1-1; D call uncertain. Germline CDR1 MNHEY, CDR2 SVGEGT. This CDR3 has 12 residues. With 7 bases removed from V and 3 bases from J, the gap between germline ends came to 9 bases. For the CDR3, the DNA is TGTGCCAGCACGGCGACGTACACTGAAGCTTTCTTT. Encoded protein: CASTATYTEAFF.

This clonotype has a count of ten or more. The chain combines TRBV4-1 with TRBJ2-2; D unclear. Trimming removed 0 bases from V and 4 bases from J, with 9 bases in between. The CDR3 extends over 15 amino acids. Germline assignment: CDR1 MGHRA and CDR2 YSYEKL. In DNA, the CDR3 is TGCGCCAGCAGCCAAGATGGAGTTCCCACCGGGGAGCTGTTTTTT. It is translated as CASSQDGVPTGELFF.

This clonotype was detected many times. The rearrangement uses TRBV28 and TRBJ2-7; 8 bases agree with TRBD1. The J segment lost 3 bases and the V segment lost 6 bases, leaving 10 bases of the junction unmatched. Germline CDR1 MDHEN, CDR2 SYDVKM. The CDR3 contains 15 residues. CDR3 coding DNA: TGTGCCAGCAGGGTCGCGGGACAGGTTCTCTACGAGCAGTACTTC. Protein product: CASRVAGQVLYEQYF.

The chain employs TRBV6-5 and TRBJ1-6; D is unresolved. V gave up 7 bases and J gave up 0 bases, with 10 bases separating them. CDR3 length: 15 amino acids. Germline V gene sequence: CDR1 MNHEY, CDR2 SVGAGI. CDR3 bases: TGTGCCAGCATGTTCCAACGCTCCTATAATTCACCCCTCCACTTT. This codes for CASMFQRSYNSPLHF.

The sample holds many counts of this clonotype. A junction boundary mismatches the germline segment, possibly from a read error. Here the CDR3 reads CASSFKGTGPGDTQYF. DNA of the CDR3: TGTGCCAGCAGCTTTAAAGGGACAGGGCCGGGAGATACACAGTATTTT. J is TRBJ2-3 and V is TRBV11-2; TRBD1 aligns across 9 bases. Germline V CDR1 and CDR2: SGHAT, FQNNGV. This CDR3 spans 16 amino acids.

In its sample, this clonotype was seen a few times. This CDR3 reads CASSPSGRNYEQFF. The CDR3 region has the DNA TGTGCCAGCAGCCCTAGCGGGAGGAACTATGAGCAGTTCTTC. The chain has TRBV7-9 and TRBJ2-1, with 11 bases aligning to TRBD2. The V gene's germline CDR1 is SEHNR and CDR2 FQNEAQ (reference sequence). The V and J ends lost 5 bases and 8 bases, in that order; junction bases with no gene match: 5. This CDR3 spans 14 amino acids.